This TCR beta chain emerged from a study of blood T cell repertoires in COVID-19 (dated by TCRdb to about 2020). Background on the whole study: The collaborator samples originated in the United States, Italy and Spain and spanned the acute and convalescent phases of COVID-19. A de-identified subject ID, COVID-19 status, age in years and sex were almost always included in the sample metadata. Where HLA class I and class II types were available, the types were taken from metadata supplied by the sample provider, not from assay-based typing. Samples were obtained from the ongoing ImmuneRACE study (first 160 participants) and from about 1,300 subjects provided by 6 global collaborators. The material from the prospective study consisted of cDNA or gDNA derived from T cells, B-cell-depleted T cells, or PBMCs. Subjects who had been exposed to COVID-19, were actively infected with it, or had recovered from it provided the deeply sampled blood TCRbeta repertoires that made up the dataset. A freely available public database, intended as a resource for researchers studying the immune response to SARS-CoV-2, is where the repertoires were released.

Comments on this clone: Its specific antigen is unknown. No base quality values were provided; no much bigger clone lies one nucleotide off.

TCRbeta CDR3 regions were amplified from genomic DNA using the immunoSEQ Assay, a bias-controlled multiplex PCR. The source study handled its data this way. The number of nucleated cells in each sample was estimated by amplification of reference gene primers within the assay. To quantify the absolute abundance of each unique TCRbeta CDR3 rearrangement, sequence reads were collapsed and filtered. For each sample, productive Simpson clonality was calculated as the square root of Simpson's diversity index over productive rearrangements. TCRdb re-hosts the immuneACCESS table, in-frame sequences only. Its copies lack some clones; in the studies checked, an unresolved V gene accounts for under half of them, and the cause for the rest is not known. That table is the source of V, J and clone size, and D and trimming were worked out from the DNA. A total of roughly 190,000 clones appear in this sample, roughly nine tenths of them only once. The top ten constitute 10% to 11% of the sample.

One collaborating source in Seattle enrolled patients during active infection and followed them longitudinally through the course of disease. Collaborating institutions collected whole blood in K2EDTA tubes following their own protocols. For TCRbeta analysis, collaborator samples were shipped as frozen whole blood, as isolated PBMCs, or as DNA extracted from either sample type. The research as a whole found: The quantity of clinical and demographic metadata differed by source and by participant and was supplied without curation.

The germline ends are 10 bases apart after V is trimmed by 3 bases and J by 7 bases. CDR1 and CDR2 (MNHEY, SMNVEV) derive from the germline V gene (reference sequence). Reading from cysteine to phenylalanine, the CDR3 counts 13 amino acids. The kept DNA is CDR3 alone, 39 bases in frame from the first base. The chain is assembled from TRBV27 and TRBJ2-1, and possibly TRBD2, on 5 matching bases. The receptor was isolated from a woman aged 55-70 years with COVID-19, enrolled during active disease. The specimen was peripheral blood. The CDR3 is CASSFAGVNEQFF. The bases are TGTGCCAGCAGTTTCGCGGGTGTGAATGAGCAGTTCTTC.